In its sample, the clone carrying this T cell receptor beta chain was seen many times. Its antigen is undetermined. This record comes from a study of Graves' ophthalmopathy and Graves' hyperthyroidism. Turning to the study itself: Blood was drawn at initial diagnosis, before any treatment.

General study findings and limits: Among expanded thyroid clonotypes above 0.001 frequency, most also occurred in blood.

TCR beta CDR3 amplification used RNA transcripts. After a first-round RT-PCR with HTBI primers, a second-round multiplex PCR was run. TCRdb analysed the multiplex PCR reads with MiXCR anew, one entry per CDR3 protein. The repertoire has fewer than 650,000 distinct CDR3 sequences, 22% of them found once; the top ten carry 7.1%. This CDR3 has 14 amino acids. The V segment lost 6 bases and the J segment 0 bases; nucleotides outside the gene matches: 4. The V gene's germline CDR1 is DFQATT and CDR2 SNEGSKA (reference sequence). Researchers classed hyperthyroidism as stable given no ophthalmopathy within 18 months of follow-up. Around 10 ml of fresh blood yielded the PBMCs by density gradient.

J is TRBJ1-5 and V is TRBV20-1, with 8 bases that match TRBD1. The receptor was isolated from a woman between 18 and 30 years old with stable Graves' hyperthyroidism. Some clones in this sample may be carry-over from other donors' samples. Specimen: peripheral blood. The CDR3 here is CSATQGVSNQPQHF. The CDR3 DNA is TGCAGTGCCACACAGGGGGTTAGCAATCAGCCCCAGCATTTT.